The 12 T cell receptor beta chains below come from one sample, sequenced in a study of shared clonotypes between healthy human individuals. Assay: immunoSEQ multiplex PCR; the TCRdb copy retains only in-frame clones and omits some. This table has nearly 600,000 clones, roughly 96% appearing once. CD45RO-negative cells were positively selected for CCR7, leaving out terminally differentiated effector memory CD45RA+ cells. Sequenced material: naive CD8+ T cells sorted from blood. Receptor source: a woman aged 25 to 45 in good health.

The gene calls are TRBV11-2 and TRBJ1-1, with D unresolved. The CDR3 is 9 amino acids. V was clipped by 5 bases and J by 10 bases, with 5 bases between them. Germline CDR1 reads SGHAT; CDR2 reads FQNNGV. The CDR3 DNA is TGTGCCAGCAGCCCCCCAGCTTTCTTT. As protein: CASSPPAFF.

The chain links TRBV29-1 to TRBJ2-7; TRBD2 matches at 12 bases. Trimming cost V 6 bases and J 2 bases; bases outside gene matches: 17. CDR1 and CDR2 (germline): SQVTM, ANQGSEA. The CDR3 spans 18 residues. CDR3 sequence reads: CSVGGGPRLAGDPYEQYF. DNA of the CDR3: TGCAGCGTGGGGGGGGGACCTCGACTAGCGGGAGACCCCTACGAGCAGTACTTC.

The rearrangement joins TRBV6-5 to TRBJ2-1, with 11 bases fitting TRBD1. V was clipped by 6 bases and J by 6 bases; unmatched bases: 7. CDR3 length: 15 amino acids. Germline assignment: CDR1 MNHEY and CDR2 SVGAGI. The CDR3 is CASRSGTGGSNEQFF. In nucleotides, the CDR3 is TGTGCCAGCAGAAGCGGGACAGGGGGTAGCAATGAGCAGTTCTTC.

A word on this clone: The sample contains more than one DNA sequence encoding this CDR3. The CDR3 bases are TGCGCCAGCAGCCAGGACATTGAAGAGACCCAGTACTTC. Its translation is CASSQDIEETQYF. V and J are TRBV4-1 and TRBJ2-5, with a possible D match to TRBD1 (5 bases). The germline V gene encodes CDR1 MGHRA and CDR2 YSYEKL. V was pared by 3 bases and J by 3 bases, with 8 bases between. This CDR3 region has 13 residues.

The chain couples TRBV4-1 to TRBJ2-3; 7 bases are shared with TRBD2. This CDR3 has 16 residues. J was trimmed by 5 bases and V by 4 bases; bases with no gene match: 12. Per the germline V gene, CDR1 is MGHRA and CDR2 is YSYEKL. This CDR3 reads CASSRRSGSAGDTQYF. As DNA, the CDR3 is TGCGCCAGCAGCCGCCGTAGCGGGTCCGCGGGAGATACGCAGTATTTT.

The chain links TRBV2 to TRBJ2-3; the D gene is possibly TRBD1 (5 bases). This CDR3 has 19 amino acids. V lost 0 bases to trimming and J lost 3 bases, with 22 bases between them. In germline, CDR1 is SNHLY, CDR2 FYNNEI. Written as DNA, the CDR3 is TGTGCCAGCAGTGAAGCGCCACTCCTCGGACAAGGGGCAACAGATACGCAGTATTTT. Encoded protein: CASSEAPLLGQGATDTQYF.

The chain is built from TRBV5-6 and TRBJ2-1, with D unresolved. The germline CDR1 and CDR2 sequences are SGHDT and YYEEEE. The CDR3 runs 14 residues. Trimming cost V 7 bases and J 4 bases, with 15 bases left between them. The CDR3 region is CASVGSGRYNEQFF. In DNA, the CDR3 is TGTGCCAGCGTGGGGTCAGGCCGATACAATGAGCAGTTCTTC.

The chain couples TRBV2 to TRBJ2-7; TRBD1 or TRBD2 may be the D gene (6 bases each). V lost 5 bases, J lost 0 bases, and 11 bases lay in between. Germline CDR1 and CDR2: SNHLY and FYNNEI. The CDR3 loop spans 14 amino acids. CDR3 sequence (DNA): TGTGCCAGCAGTTCGGGGGCTAGCTCCTACGAGCAGTACTTC. The encoded protein is CASSSGASSYEQYF.

The chain couples TRBV5-6 to TRBJ2-7; D gene uncertain. Trimming left V 2 bases short and J 2 bases short, with 11 bases between. Germline-derived CDR1 and CDR2 are SGHDT and YYEEEE. This CDR3 is 14 amino acids long. The CDR3: CASSFSSRTYEQYF. The CDR3 coding sequence is TGTGCCAGCAGCTTCTCCAGCAGGACCTACGAGCAGTACTTC.

This rearrangement joins TRBV7-6 to TRBJ2-2; 12 bases are a match to TRBD2. Germline CDR1 reads SGHVS; CDR2 reads FNYEAQ. V trimming: 5 bases; J trimming: 1 base; junction bases outside the gene matches: 8. The CDR3 totals 18 residues. In nucleotides, the CDR3 is TGTGCCAGCAGCATCCGACTAGCGGGAGTTTGGAACACCGGGGAGCTGTTTTTT. It specifies CASSIRLAGVWNTGELFF.

The chain links TRBV5-6 to TRBJ2-3, with a possible D match to TRBD1 (5 bases). The CDR3 runs to 13 residues. CDR1 is SGHDT and CDR2 is YYEEEE in the germline V gene. V was pared by 5 bases and J by 4 bases, with 11 bases between. CDR3 DNA: TGTGCCAGCAGAATGCCAGGGTCAGATACGCAGTATTTT. Residues: CASRMPGSDTQYF.

The V gene is TRBV5-4, the J gene TRBJ1-2, with D tentatively TRBD1 (6 bases). In germline, CDR1 is SGHNT, CDR2 YYREEE (reference sequence). The CDR3 contains 13 residues. V dropped 4 bases and J dropped 8 bases, with 15 bases sitting between them. CDR3 DNA: TGTGCCAGCAGCCCAACAGGGATAAACGGCTACACCTTC. Protein sequence: CASSPTGINGYTF.